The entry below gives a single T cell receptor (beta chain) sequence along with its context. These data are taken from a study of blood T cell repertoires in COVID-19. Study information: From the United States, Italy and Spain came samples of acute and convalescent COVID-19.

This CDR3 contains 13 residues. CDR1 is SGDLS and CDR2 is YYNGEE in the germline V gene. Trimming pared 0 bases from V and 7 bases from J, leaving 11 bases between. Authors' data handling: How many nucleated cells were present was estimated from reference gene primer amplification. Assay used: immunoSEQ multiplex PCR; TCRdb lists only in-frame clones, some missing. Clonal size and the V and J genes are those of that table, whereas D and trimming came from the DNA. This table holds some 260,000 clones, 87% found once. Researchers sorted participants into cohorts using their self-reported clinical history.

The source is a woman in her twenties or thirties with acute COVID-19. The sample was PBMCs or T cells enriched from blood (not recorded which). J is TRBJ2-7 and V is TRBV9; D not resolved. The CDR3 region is CASSVGLEDEQYF. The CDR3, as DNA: TGTGCCAGCAGCGTAGGGCTAGAAGATGAGCAGTACTTC.